This T cell receptor (beta chain) was documented in a study of blood T cell repertoires in COVID-19. Overall study: There were acute and convalescent COVID-19 samples, and they came from the United States, Italy and Spain. PBMCs, B-cell-depleted T cells, or T cells provided the cDNA or gDNA that made up the material.

The J segment lost 0 bases and the V segment lost 3 bases, leaving 9 bases of the junction unmatched. Germline CDR1 SGHRS, CDR2 YFSETQ. The CDR3 is 18 residues long. Original handling: Nucleated cell counts were estimated from reference gene primer amplification. TCRdb's copy holds only in-frame clones and misses some; the assay was immunoSEQ multiplex PCR. V and J calls and clone size follow that table, whereas D and trimming were derived from the DNA. The sample has fewer than 200,000 clones; 82% are singletons. The sequence was collected from a woman between 65 and 79 years old with acute or convalescent COVID-19. The V call is TRBV5-1, the J call TRBJ1-3; 10 bases are a match to TRBD1. The specimen was peripheral blood. The DNA of the CDR3 is TGCGCCAGCAGCTCGGGACAGGGGAAGATAAGCTCTGGAAACACCATATATTTT. It codes for CASSSGQGKISSGNTIYF.